Sequencing of this TCR beta chain was carried out in a study of response to subunit inactivated influenza vaccine. Notes on the study in general: Each seasonal influenza vaccination recruits few new T cells, the authors suggested.

TCRdb processed the RT-PCR reads anew with MiXCR; each CDR3 protein has one entry. Of under 200,000 distinct CDR3 sequences in the sample, roughly 12% were seen once. This clonotype is deemed large. Its target is unknown. This sample was also put to use in a study of T cells expressing NK-cell markers. Per that study: Researchers built TCR beta cDNA using 5'RACE template switching with UMIs. In several experiments, sorting was confined to alpha-beta TCR T cells through use of an anti-gamma-delta TCR antibody.

The sample consisted of CD8+ T cells sorted from PBMCs, taken about 11 days after vaccination. The TCR originated in a man aged 50-60 years who received an inactivated influenza vaccine.

For the CDR3, the DNA is TGCGCCAGCAGTCACTGGACTAGCGGGGGGGTATACACAGATACGCAGTATTTT. Protein: CASSHWTSGGVYTDTQYF. The chain has TRBV4-1 and TRBJ2-3; the match to TRBD2 covers 15 bases. The germline CDR1 and CDR2 sequences are MGHRA and YSYEKL. V gave up 6 bases and J gave up 2 bases; unmatched junction bases: 9. CDR3 size: 18 residues.